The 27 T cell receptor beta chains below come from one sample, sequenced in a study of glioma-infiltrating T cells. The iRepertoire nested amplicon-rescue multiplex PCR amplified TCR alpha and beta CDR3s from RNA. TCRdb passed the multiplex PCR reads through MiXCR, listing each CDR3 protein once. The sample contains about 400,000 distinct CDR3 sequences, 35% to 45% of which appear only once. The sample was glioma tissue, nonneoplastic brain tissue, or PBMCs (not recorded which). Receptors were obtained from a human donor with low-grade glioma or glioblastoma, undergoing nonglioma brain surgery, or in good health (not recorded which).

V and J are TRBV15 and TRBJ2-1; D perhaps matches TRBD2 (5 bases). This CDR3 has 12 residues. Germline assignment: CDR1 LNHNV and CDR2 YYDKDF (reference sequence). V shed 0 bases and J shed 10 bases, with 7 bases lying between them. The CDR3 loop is CATSRDGGEQFF. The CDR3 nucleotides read TGTGCCACCAGCAGAGATGGAGGAGAGCAGTTCTTC.

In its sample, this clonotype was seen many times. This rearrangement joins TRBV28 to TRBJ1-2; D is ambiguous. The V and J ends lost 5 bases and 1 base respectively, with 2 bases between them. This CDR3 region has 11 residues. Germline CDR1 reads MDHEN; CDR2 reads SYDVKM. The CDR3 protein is CASSVNYGYTF. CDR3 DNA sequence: TGTGCCAGCAGTGTTAACTATGGCTACACCTTC.

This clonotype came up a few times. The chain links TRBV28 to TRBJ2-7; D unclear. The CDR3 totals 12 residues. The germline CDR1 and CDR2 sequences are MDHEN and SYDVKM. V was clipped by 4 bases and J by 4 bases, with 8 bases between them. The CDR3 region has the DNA TGTGCCAGCAGTTCTCAACAGTACGAGCAGTACTTC. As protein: CASSSQQYEQYF.

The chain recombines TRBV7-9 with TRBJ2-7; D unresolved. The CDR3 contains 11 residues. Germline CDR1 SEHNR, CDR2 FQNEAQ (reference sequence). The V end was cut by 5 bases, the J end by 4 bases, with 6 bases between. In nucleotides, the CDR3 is TGTGCCAGCAGCGTATATTACGAGCAGTACTTC. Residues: CASSVYYEQYF.

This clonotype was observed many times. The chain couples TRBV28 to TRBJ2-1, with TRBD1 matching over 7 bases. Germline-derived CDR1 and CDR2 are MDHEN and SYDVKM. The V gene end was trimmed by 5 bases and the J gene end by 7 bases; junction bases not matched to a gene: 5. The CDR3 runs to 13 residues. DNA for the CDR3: TGTGCCAGCAGTACCAAGGACAGGAATGAGCAGTTCTTC. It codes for CASSTKDRNEQFF.

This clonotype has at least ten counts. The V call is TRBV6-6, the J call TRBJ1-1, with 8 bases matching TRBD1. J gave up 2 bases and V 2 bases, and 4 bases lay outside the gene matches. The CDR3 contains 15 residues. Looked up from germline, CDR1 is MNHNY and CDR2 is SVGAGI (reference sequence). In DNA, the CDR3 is TGTGCCAGCAGTTACCACGACAGGGGAAACACTGAAGCTTTCTTT. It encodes CASSYHDRGNTEAFF.

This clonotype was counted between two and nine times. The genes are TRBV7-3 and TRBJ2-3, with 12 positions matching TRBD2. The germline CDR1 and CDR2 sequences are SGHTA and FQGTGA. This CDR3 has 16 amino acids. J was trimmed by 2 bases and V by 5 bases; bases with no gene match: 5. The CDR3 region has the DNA TGTGCCAGCAGCCCCGGACTAGCGGGAAACACAGATACGCAGTATTTT. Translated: CASSPGLAGNTDTQYF.

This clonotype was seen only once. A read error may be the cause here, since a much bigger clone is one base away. CDR3 in DNA: TGTGCCAGCAGTTTATGCTGCAGGGTTTTATCACCCCTCCACTTT. Translation: CASSLCCRVLSPLHF. The chain joins TRBV28 to TRBJ1-6; tentatively, D is TRBD1 (5 bases). The CDR3 covers 15 residues. Trimming took 0 bases from V and 10 from J, leaving 13 bases between them. CDR1 and CDR2 (germline): MDHEN, SYDVKM.

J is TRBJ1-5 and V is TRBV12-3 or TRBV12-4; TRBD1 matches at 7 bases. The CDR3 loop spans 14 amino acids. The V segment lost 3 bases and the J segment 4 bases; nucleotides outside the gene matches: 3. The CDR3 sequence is CASSLDRINQPQHF. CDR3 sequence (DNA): TGTGCCAGCAGTTTGGACAGGATTAATCAGCCCCAGCATTTT.

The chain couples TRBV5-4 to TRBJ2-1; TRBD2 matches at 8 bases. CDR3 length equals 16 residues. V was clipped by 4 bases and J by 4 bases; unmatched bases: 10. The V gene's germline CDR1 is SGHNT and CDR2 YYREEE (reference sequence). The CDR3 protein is CASSNGDSGVYNEQFF. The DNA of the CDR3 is TGTGCCAGCAGCAATGGCGATAGCGGGGTATACAATGAGCAGTTCTTC.

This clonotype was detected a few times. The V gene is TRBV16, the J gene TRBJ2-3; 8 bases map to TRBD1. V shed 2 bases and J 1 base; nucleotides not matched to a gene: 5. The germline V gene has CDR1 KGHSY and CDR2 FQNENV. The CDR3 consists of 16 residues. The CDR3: CASSQDETGGTDTQYF. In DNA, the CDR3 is TGTGCCAGCAGCCAAGACGAGACAGGGGGCACAGATACGCAGTATTTT. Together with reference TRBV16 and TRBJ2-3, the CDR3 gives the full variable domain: GEEVAQTPKHLVRGEGQKAKLYCAPIKGHSYVFWYQQVLKNEFKFLISFQNENVFDETGMPKERFSAKCLPNSPCSLEIQATKLEDSAVYFCASSQDETGGTDTQYFGPGTRLTVL.

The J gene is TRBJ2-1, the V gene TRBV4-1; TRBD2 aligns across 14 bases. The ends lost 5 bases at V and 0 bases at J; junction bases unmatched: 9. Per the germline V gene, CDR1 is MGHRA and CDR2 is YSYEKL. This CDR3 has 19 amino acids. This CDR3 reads CASSYGLAGGQSSYNEQFF. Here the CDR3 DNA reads TGCGCCAGCAGCTATGGACTAGCGGGAGGACAAAGCTCCTACAATGAGCAGTTCTTC.

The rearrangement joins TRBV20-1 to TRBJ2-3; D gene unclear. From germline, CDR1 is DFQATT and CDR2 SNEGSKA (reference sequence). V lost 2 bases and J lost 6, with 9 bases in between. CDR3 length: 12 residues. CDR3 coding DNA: TGCAGTGCTAGAATGCGTTGGGATACGCAGTATTTT. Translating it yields CSARMRWDTQYF.

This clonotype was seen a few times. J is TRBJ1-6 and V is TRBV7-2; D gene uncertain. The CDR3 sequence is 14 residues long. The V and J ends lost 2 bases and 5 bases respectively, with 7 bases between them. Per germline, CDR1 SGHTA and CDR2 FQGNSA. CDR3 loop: CASSLRRNNSPLHF. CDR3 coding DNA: TGTGCCAGCAGCTTACGTCGGAATAATTCACCCCTCCACTTT. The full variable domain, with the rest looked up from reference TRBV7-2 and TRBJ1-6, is GAGVSQSPSNKVTEKGKDVELRCDPISGHTALYWYRQSLGQGLEFLIYFQGNSAPDKSGLPSDRFSAERTGGSVSTLTIQRTQQEDSAVYLCASSLRRNNSPLHFGNGTRLTVT.

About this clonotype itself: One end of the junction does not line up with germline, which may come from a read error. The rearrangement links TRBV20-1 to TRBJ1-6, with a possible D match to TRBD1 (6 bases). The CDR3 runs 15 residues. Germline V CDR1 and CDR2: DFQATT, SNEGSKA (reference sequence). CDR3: CSAEGGSYYNSPLDF. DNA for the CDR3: TGCAGTGCTGAGGGGGGATCCTACTATAATTCACCCCTCGACTTT.

This chain's CDR3 is CSASGTSAGSYNEQFF. The CDR3 bases are TGCAGTGCTTCTGGGACTAGCGCCGGCTCCTACAATGAGCAGTTCTTC. The chain employs TRBV20-1 and TRBJ2-1; 10 bases are a match to TRBD2. Germline assignment: CDR1 DFQATT and CDR2 SNEGSKA (reference sequence). The length of the CDR3 is 16 residues. The V and J ends lost 5 bases and 0 bases, in that order; junction bases with no gene match: 7.

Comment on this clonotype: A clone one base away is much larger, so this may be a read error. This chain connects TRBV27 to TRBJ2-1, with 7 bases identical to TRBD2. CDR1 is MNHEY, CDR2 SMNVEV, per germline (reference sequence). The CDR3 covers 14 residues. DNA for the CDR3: TGTGCCAGCATGGGGGGGAACTACTACAATAAGCAGTTCTTC. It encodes CASMGGNYYNKQFF.

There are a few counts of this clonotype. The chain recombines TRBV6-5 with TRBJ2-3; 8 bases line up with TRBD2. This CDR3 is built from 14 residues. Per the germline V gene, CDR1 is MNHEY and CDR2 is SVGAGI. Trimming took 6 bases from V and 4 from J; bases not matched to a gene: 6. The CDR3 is CASSQGLAADTQYF. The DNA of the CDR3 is TGTGCCAGCAGCCAAGGACTAGCTGCAGATACGCAGTATTTT.

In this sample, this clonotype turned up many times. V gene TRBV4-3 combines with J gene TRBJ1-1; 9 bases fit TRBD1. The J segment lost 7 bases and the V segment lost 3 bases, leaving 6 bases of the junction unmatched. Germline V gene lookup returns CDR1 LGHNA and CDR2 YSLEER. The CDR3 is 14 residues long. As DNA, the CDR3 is TGCGCCAGCAGCCAGGGGACAGGGTATGGTGAAGCTTTCTTT. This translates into CASSQGTGYGEAFF.

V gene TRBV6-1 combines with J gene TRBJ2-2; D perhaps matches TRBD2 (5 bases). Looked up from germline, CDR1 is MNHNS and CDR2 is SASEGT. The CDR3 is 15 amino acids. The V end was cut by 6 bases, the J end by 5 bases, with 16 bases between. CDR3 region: CASSGPARGTGELFF. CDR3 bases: TGTGCCAGCAGCGGACCAGCGAGAGGGACCGGGGAGCTGTTTTTT.

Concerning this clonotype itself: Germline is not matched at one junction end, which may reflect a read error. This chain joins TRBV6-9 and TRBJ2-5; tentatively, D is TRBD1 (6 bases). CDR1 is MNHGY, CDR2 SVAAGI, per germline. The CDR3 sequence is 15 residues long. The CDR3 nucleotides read TGTTCCAGCAGTTACTGGACAGTCTTCCAAGAGACCCAGTACTTC. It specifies CSSSYWTVFQETQYF.

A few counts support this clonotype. The CDR3 DNA follows: TGTGCCAGCAGTTTATCGGCAGCCTTGAACACTGAAGCTTTCTTT. It is translated as CASSLSAALNTEAFF. The V call is TRBV28, the J call TRBJ1-1; D gene uncertain. The V gene's germline CDR1 is MDHEN and CDR2 SYDVKM. This CDR3 is built from 15 residues. V lost 1 base and J 0 bases, leaving 9 bases between the germline ends.

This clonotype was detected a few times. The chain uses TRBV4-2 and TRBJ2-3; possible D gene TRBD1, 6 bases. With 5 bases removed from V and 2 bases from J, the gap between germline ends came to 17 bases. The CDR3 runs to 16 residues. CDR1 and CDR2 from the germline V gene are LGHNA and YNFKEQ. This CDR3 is CASSFEQGTYTDTQYF. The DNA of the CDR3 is TGTGCCAGCAGCTTTGAGCAGGGGACATACACAGATACGCAGTATTTT.

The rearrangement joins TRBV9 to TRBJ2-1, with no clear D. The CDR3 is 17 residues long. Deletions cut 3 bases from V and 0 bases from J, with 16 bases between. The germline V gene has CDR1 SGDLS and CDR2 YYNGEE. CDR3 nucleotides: TGTGCCAGCAGCGCCCAGATCGCGGAAAGCTCCTACAATGAGCAGTTCTTC. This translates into CASSAQIAESSYNEQFF.

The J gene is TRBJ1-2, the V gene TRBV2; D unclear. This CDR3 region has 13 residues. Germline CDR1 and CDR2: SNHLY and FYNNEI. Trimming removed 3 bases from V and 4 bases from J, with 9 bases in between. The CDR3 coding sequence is TGTGCCAGCAGTGATACGTCGAGCTATGGCTACACCTTC. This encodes CASSDTSSYGYTF.

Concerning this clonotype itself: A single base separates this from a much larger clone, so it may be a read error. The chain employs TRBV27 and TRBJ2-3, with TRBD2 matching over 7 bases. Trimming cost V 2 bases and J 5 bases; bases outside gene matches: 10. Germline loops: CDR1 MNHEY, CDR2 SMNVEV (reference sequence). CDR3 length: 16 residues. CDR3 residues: CASSLPVGGPVDTQYF. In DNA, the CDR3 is TGTGCCAGCAGTTTACCGGTGGGAGGGCCAGTAGATACGCAGTATTTT.

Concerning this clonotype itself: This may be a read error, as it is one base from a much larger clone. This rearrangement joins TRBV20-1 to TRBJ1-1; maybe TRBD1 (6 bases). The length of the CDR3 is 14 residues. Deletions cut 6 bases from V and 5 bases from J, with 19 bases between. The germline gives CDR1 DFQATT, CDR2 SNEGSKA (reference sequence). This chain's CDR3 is CSAHTGARRTEAFF. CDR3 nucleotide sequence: TGCAGTGCCCATACGGGGGCGCGGCGAACTGAAGCTTTCTTT.